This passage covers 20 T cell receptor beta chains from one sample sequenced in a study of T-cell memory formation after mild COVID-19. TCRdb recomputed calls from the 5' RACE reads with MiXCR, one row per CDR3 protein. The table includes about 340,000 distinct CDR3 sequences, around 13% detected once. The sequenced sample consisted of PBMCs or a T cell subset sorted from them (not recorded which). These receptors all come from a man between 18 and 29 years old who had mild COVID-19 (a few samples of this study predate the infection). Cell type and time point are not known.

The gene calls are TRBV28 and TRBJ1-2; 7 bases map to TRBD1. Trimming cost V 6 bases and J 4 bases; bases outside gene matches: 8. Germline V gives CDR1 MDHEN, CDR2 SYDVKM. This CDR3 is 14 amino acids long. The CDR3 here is CASSSPGTAYGYTF. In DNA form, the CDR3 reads TGTGCCAGCAGCTCGCCTGGGACAGCCTATGGCTACACCTTC.

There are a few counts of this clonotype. The CDR3 nucleotides are TGTGCCAGCTCAGACCAGGGAACCACGTGGACTGAAGCTTTCTTT. The encoded protein is CASSDQGTTWTEAFF. The gene calls are TRBV18 and TRBJ1-1, with D perhaps matching TRBD1 (5 bases). Per germline, CDR1 KGHSH and CDR2 LQKENI. V dropped 5 bases and J dropped 5 bases, with 18 bases sitting between them. CDR3 size: 15 residues.

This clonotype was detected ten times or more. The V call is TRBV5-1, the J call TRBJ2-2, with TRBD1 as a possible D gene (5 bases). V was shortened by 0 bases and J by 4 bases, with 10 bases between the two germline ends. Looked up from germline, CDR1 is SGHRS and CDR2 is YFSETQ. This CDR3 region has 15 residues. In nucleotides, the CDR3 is TGCGCCAGCAGCTTGGAGTCTCAGGGCACCGGGGAGCTGTTTTTT. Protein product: CASSLESQGTGELFF.

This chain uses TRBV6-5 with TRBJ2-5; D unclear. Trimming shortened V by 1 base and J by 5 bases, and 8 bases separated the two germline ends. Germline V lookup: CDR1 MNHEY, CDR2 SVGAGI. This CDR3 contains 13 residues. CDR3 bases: TGTGCCAGCAGTTACTTCCTAGACGAGACCCAGTACTTC. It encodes CASSYFLDETQYF.

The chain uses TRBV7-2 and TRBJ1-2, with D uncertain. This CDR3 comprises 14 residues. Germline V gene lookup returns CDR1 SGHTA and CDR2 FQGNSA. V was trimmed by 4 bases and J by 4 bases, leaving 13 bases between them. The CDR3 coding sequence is TGTGCCAGCAGCTCCCTCGGACCGGGCTATGGCTACACCTTC. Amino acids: CASSSLGPGYGYTF.

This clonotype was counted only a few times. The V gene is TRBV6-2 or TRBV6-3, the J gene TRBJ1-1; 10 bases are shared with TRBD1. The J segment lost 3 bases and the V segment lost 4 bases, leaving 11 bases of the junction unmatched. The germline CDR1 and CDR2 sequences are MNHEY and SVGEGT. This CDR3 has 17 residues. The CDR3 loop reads CASSCPATGTGDTEAFF. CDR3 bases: TGTGCCAGCAGTTGCCCAGCCACCGGGACAGGGGACACTGAAGCTTTCTTT.

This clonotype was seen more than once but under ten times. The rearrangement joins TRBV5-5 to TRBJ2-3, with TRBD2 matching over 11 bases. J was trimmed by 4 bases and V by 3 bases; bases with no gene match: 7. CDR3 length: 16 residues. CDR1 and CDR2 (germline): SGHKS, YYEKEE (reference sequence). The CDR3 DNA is TGTGCCAGCAGCTGGGGACTAGCGGTTGTGTCAGATACGCAGTATTTT. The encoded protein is CASSWGLAVVSDTQYF. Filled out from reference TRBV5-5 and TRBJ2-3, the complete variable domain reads DAGVTQSPTHLIKTRGQQVTLRCSPISGHKSVSWYQQVLGQGPQFIFQYYEKEERGRGNFPDRFSARQFPNYSSELNVNALLLGDSALYLCASSWGLAVVSDTQYFGPGTRLTVL.

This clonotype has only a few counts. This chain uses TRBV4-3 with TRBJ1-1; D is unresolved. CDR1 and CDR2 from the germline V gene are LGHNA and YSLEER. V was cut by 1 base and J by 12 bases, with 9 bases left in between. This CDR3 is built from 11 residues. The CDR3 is CASSQGPVPFF. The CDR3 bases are TGCGCCAGCAGCCAAGGTCCCGTTCCTTTCTTT.

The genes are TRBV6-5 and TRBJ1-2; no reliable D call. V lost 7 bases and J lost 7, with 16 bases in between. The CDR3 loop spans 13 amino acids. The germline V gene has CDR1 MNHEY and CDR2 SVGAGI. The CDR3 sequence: CASTDRSGSGYTF. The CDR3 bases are TGTGCCAGCACCGACCGGTCCGGTAGTGGCTACACCTTC.

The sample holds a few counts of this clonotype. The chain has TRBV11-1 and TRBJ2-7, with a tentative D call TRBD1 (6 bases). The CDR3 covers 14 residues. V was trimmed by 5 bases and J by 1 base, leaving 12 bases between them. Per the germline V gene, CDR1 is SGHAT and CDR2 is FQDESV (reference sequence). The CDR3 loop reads CASSLGQTSYEQYF. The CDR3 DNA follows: TGTGCCAGCAGCCTCGGACAGACTTCCTACGAGCAGTACTTC.

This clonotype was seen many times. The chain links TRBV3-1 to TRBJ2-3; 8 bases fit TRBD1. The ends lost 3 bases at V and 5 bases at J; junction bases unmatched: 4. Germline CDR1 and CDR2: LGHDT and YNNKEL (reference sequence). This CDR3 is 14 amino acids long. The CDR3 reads CASSHPGGGDTQYF. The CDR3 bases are TGTGCCAGCAGCCATCCAGGGGGCGGAGATACGCAGTATTTT.

The CDR3 loop reads CASNLARSYQETQYF. CDR3 nucleotides: TGTGCCAGCAACCTTGCCCGGTCATACCAAGAGACCCAGTACTTC. This chain links TRBV2 with TRBJ2-5; D unclear. V lost 7 bases and J 0 bases, leaving 15 bases between the germline ends. CDR1 is SNHLY and CDR2 is FYNNEI in the germline V gene. CDR3 size: 15 residues.

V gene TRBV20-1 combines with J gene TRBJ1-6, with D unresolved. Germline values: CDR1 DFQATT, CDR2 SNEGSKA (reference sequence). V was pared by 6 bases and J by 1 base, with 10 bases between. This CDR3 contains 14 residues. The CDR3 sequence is CSAQDLSYNSPLHF. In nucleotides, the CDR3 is TGCAGTGCCCAGGACTTGTCCTATAATTCACCCCTCCACTTT.

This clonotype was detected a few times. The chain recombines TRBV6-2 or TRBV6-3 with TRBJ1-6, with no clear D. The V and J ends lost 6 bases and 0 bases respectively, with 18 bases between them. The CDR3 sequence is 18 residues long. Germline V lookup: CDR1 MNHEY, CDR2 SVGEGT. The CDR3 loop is CASSRQRLLSSYNSPLHF. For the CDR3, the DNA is TGTGCCAGCAGCAGACAACGATTACTGAGCTCCTATAATTCACCCCTCCACTTT.

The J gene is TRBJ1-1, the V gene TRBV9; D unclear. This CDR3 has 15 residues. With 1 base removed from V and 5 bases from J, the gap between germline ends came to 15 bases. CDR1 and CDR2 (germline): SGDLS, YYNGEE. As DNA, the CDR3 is TGTGCCAGCAGCGTATATGAGACGCTGTTAACTGAAGCTTTCTTT. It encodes CASSVYETLLTEAFF.

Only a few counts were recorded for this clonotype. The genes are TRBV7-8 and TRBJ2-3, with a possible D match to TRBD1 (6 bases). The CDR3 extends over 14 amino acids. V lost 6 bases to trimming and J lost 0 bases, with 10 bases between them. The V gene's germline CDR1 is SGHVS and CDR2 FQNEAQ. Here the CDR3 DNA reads TGTGCCAGCAGGGACAGATCTAGCACAGATACGCAGTATTTT. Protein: CASRDRSSTDTQYF.

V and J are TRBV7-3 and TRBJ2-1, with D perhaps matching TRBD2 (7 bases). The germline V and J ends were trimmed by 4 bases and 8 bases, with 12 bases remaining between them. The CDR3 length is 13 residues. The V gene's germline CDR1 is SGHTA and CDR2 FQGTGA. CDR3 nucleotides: TGTGCCAGCAGCTGCGGGGGCGGCGATGAGCAGTTCTTC. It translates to CASSCGGGDEQFF.

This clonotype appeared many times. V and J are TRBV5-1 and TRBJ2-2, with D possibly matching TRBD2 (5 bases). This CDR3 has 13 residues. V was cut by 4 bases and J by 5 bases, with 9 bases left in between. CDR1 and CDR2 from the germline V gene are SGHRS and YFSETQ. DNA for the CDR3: TGCGCCAGCAGCCCGGGGAGTACCGGGGAGCTGTTTTTT. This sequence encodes CASSPGSTGELFF. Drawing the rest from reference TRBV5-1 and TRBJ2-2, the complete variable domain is KAGVTQTPRYLIKTRGQQVTLSCSPISGHRSVSWYQQTPGQGLQFLFEYFSETQRNKGNFPGRFSGRQFSNSRSEMNVSTLELGDSALYLCASSPGSTGELFFGEGSRLTVL.

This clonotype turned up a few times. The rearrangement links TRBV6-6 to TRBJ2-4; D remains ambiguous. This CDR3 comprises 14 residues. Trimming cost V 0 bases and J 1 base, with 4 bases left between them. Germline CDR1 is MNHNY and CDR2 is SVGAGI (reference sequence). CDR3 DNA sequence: TGTGCCAGCAGTTACTCCGCCGCCAAAAACATTCAGTACTTC. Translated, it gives CASSYSAAKNIQYF.

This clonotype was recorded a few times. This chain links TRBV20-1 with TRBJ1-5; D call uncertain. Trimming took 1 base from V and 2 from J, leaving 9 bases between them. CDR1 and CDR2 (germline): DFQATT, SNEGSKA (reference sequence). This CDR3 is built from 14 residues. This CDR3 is CSARVEGGNQPQHF. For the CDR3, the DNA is TGCAGTGCTAGAGTCGAGGGAGGCAATCAGCCCCAGCATTTT.